The 30 T cell receptor beta chains presented below share a single source sample, sequenced in a study of read filtering for tumor transcriptome and immune sequencing. The library was built from around 380 ng RNA with molecular barcoded adaptors for alpha/delta and beta/gamma chains. TCRdb analysed the reads with MiXCR anew, one entry per CDR3 protein. The sample holds about 62,000 distinct CDR3 sequences, around 19% seen once. The sequenced sample was a population of CD138-negative cells sorted from bone marrow. These TCRs come from a donor over 35 with multiple myeloma.

The chain joins TRBV20-1 to TRBJ1-1; 8 bases agree with TRBD1. V was clipped by 5 bases and J by 10 bases; unmatched bases: 15. This CDR3 region has 14 residues. CDR1 DFQATT and CDR2 SNEGSKA come from the germline V gene (reference sequence). This chain's CDR3 is CSAPLPSQGARAFF. The CDR3 region has the DNA TGCAGTGCTCCTTTACCTTCTCAGGGGGCTCGAGCTTTCTTT.

With respect to this clonotype: Given a much more abundant clone one base away, this may be a read error. The rearrangement joins TRBV6-1 to TRBJ1-1; D is uncertain. The V gene lost 7 bases and the J gene lost 2 bases, with 11 bases spanning the gap. CDR3 length: 13 amino acids. Germline V gene lookup returns CDR1 MNHNS and CDR2 SASEGT. Here the CDR3 reads CASTDQINTEAFF. CDR3 sequence (DNA): TGTGCCAGCACTGATCAGATAAACACTGAAGCTTTCTTT.

This clonotype was seen at least ten times. The chain carries TRBV5-1 and TRBJ2-5; no reliable D call. The CDR3 sequence is 14 residues long. V was clipped by 0 bases and J by 1 base, with 7 bases between them. The germline V gene encodes CDR1 SGHRS and CDR2 YFSETQ. The CDR3 coding sequence is TGCGCCAGCAGCTTGGCCAGCATCCAAGAGACCCAGTACTTC. It codes for CASSLASIQETQYF.

This clonotype was observed at least ten times. The chain carries TRBV10-3 and TRBJ1-6; D perhaps matches TRBD1 (5 bases). In germline, CDR1 is ENHRY, CDR2 SYGVKD. Trimming cost V 1 base and J 5 bases, with 18 bases left between them. This CDR3 contains 18 residues. Here the CDR3 reads CAISEYGGGGPNNSPLHF. Written as DNA, the CDR3 is TGTGCCATCAGTGAGTACGGAGGTGGGGGACCGAATAATTCACCCCTCCACTTT.

This clonotype was observed at least ten times. The V call is TRBV20-1, the J call TRBJ2-3, with D tentatively TRBD1 or TRBD2 (5 bases each). V lost 3 bases and J lost 6, with 16 bases in between. CDR1 and CDR2 from the germline V gene are DFQATT and SNEGSKA (reference sequence). The CDR3 covers 14 residues. Here the CDR3 reads CSASRGASGDTQYF. The CDR3, as DNA: TGCAGTGCTAGTAGAGGGGCGTCTGGGGATACGCAGTATTTT.

This clonotype ranks as medium-sized. V usage is TRBV29-1 and J usage is TRBJ2-1; TRBD2 aligns across 9 bases. The junction had 18 bases not matched to a gene; V was cut back by 2 bases and J by 4 bases. Germline CDR1 is SQVTM and CDR2 is ANQGSEA. The CDR3 sequence is 19 residues long. The CDR3 coding sequence is TGCAGCGTTGAAACTCGGCGCGGGAGTATGACTAGCGGATACAATGAGCAGTTCTTC. It translates to CSVETRRGSMTSGYNEQFF.

The table lists this clonotype with a few counts. The genes are TRBV20-1 and TRBJ2-4; D could derive from TRBD1 or TRBD2 (5 bases each). The V end was cut by 3 bases, the J end by 6 bases, with 21 bases between. CDR1 is DFQATT and CDR2 is SNEGSKA in the germline V gene (reference sequence). CDR3 length equals 16 residues. The CDR3 region has the DNA TGCAGTGCTAGGGCCGTTGGGGACGTAATCAGAAACATTCAGTACTTC. Translation: CSARAVGDVIRNIQYF.

Ten or more counts support this clonotype. DNA of the CDR3: TGCAGTGCTGTGGGGGTGGGGAGTGAAAAACTGTTTTTT. Translation: CSAVGVGSEKLFF. This chain uses TRBV20-1 with TRBJ1-4; possible D gene TRBD1, 5 bases. Germline values: CDR1 DFQATT, CDR2 SNEGSKA (reference sequence). V dropped 5 bases and J dropped 7 bases, with 14 bases sitting between them. The CDR3 runs 13 residues.

This clonotype has a count of ten or more. The chain links TRBV3-1 to TRBJ2-3, with TRBD2 identical over 7 bases. The CDR3 has 14 residues. The V gene's germline CDR1 is LGHDT and CDR2 YNNKEL (reference sequence). V gave up 3 bases and J gave up 4 bases; unmatched junction bases: 4. The CDR3 protein is CASSHGGGADTQYF. DNA for the CDR3: TGTGCCAGCAGCCATGGCGGGGGTGCAGATACGCAGTATTTT.

In this sample, this clonotype turned up many times. The chain combines TRBV7-9 with TRBJ1-6; no clear D gene. Trimming took 8 bases from V and 1 from J, leaving 9 bases between them. The CDR3 runs to 14 residues. Per the germline V gene, CDR1 is SEHNR and CDR2 is FQNEAQ (reference sequence). The CDR3 protein is CASSHSSYNSPLHF. As DNA, the CDR3 is TGTGCCAGCTCCCACAGTTCCTATAATTCACCCCTCCACTTT.

This clonotype has at least ten counts. The rearrangement links TRBV27 to TRBJ1-6, with D maybe TRBD1 (6 bases). This CDR3 contains 12 residues. V was pared by 7 bases and J by 7 bases, with 8 bases between. CDR1 and CDR2 (germline): MNHEY, SMNVEV (reference sequence). Here the CDR3 DNA reads TGTGCCAGCACCACAGGGAATTCACCCCTCCACTTT. Protein: CASTTGNSPLHF.

This clonotype was detected many times. The chain recombines TRBV6-2 or TRBV6-3 with TRBJ2-7, with 7 nucleotides matching TRBD1. With 4 bases clipped from V and 9 bases from J, the junction kept 12 bases outside the gene matches. In germline, CDR1 is MNHEY, CDR2 SVGEGT. This CDR3 region has 14 residues. The CDR3 protein is CASSSGQHSLGQYF. CDR3 nucleotide sequence: TGTGCCAGCAGTTCGGGACAGCATAGTCTTGGGCAGTACTTC.

This clonotype was observed at least ten times. The genes are TRBV6-1 and TRBJ2-5; D is perhaps TRBD1 (6 bases). The CDR3 consists of 14 residues. Germline V lookup: CDR1 MNHNS, CDR2 SASEGT. The V gene lost 5 bases and the J gene lost 5 bases, with 15 bases spanning the gap. The CDR3 nucleotides are TGTGCCAGCAGTAGGGACATCAATTCCGAGACCCAGTACTTC. Amino acids: CASSRDINSETQYF.

V and J are TRBV19 and TRBJ1-5, with TRBD1 matching over 8 bases. Germline V CDR1 and CDR2: LNHDA, SQIVND (reference sequence). The CDR3 has 15 amino acids. V trimming: 7 bases; J trimming: 0 bases; junction bases outside the gene matches: 5. This CDR3 reads CASNRDRGSNQPQHF. DNA for the CDR3: TGTGCCAGTAACCGAGACAGGGGTAGCAATCAGCCCCAGCATTTT.

On this clonotype: One junction end does not reproduce the germline sequence, and a read error may be involved. This chain connects TRBV20-1 to TRBJ2-1; perhaps D is TRBD1 or TRBD2 (6 bases each). This CDR3 contains 14 residues. Germline lookup yields CDR1 DFQATT and CDR2 SNEGSKA (reference sequence). In DNA, the CDR3 is TGCAGTGCGTGCTCGCCGGGGGCATTCAATGAGCAGCTCTTC. It encodes CSACSPGAFNEQLF.

The rearrangement joins TRBV20-1 to TRBJ2-7, with TRBD2 identical over 13 bases. Germline CDR1 DFQATT, CDR2 SNEGSKA (reference sequence). The CDR3 loop spans 15 amino acids. Trimming took 4 bases from V and 3 from J; bases not matched to a gene: 6. The CDR3 protein is CSANRRTSGSYEQYF. CDR3 DNA sequence: TGCAGTGCTAACCGCCGGACTAGCGGGAGCTACGAGCAGTACTTC.

At least ten counts were recorded for this clonotype. The V call is TRBV5-1, the J call TRBJ2-1; 10 bases match TRBD2. Germline V gives CDR1 SGHRS, CDR2 YFSETQ. The trim removed 4 bases at V and 8 bases at J, leaving 6 bases unmatched. The CDR3 consists of 14 residues. The CDR3 loop reads CASSNSGGLDEQFF. The CDR3, as DNA: TGCGCCAGCAGCAATAGCGGGGGGCTGGATGAGCAGTTCTTC. Full variable domain (remainder filled in from reference TRBV5-1 and TRBJ2-1): KAGVTQTPRYLIKTRGQQVTLSCSPISGHRSVSWYQQTPGQGLQFLFEYFSETQRNKGNFPGRFSGRQFSNSRSEMNVSTLELGDSALYLCASSNSGGLDEQFFGPGTRLTVL.

This clonotype showed up many times. This chain joins TRBV7-8 and TRBJ2-3; D gene uncertain. The CDR3 is 11 amino acids. CDR1 and CDR2 (germline): SGHVS, FQNEAQ. V lost 3 bases and J lost 2, with 0 bases in between. CDR3 nucleotides: TGTGCCAGCAGCTTCACAGATACGCAGTATTTT. Translation gives CASSFTDTQYF.

This clonotype has only one observation. The CDR3 carries no conserved terminal phenylalanine or tryptophan, so it likely arises from a read error. The DNA is left out, because the CDR3 cannot be placed on it with certainty; the CDR3 is given as TCRdb lists it. The V and J genes are TRBV5-1 and TRBJ1-1; TRBD1 is the table's D call, not checked against the DNA. The CDR3 is made up of 14 amino acids, end residues included. In germline, CDR1 is SGHRS, CDR2 YFSETQ. CDR3 sequence reads: CASWESPGQGIPSS.

This clonotype has ten or more counts. The chain uses TRBV2 and TRBJ1-2; no clear D. Germline assignment: CDR1 SNHLY and CDR2 FYNNEI. Between the trimmed V and J ends, which lost 4 bases and 2 bases, there was a span of 8 bases. The CDR3 is made up of 13 amino acids. The CDR3 is CASSVRGNYGYTF. The CDR3 nucleotides read TGTGCCAGCAGTGTTCGGGGAAACTATGGCTACACCTTC.

This clonotype was observed at least ten times. The chain links TRBV4-1 to TRBJ2-6; D ambiguous. The CDR3 totals 16 residues. Trimming shortened V by 3 bases and J by 0 bases, and 9 bases separated the two germline ends. Germline V gene data show CDR1 as MGHRA and CDR2 as YSYEKL. The CDR3 DNA follows: TGCGCCAGCAGCCAGGCGGACCTCTCTGGGGCCAACGTCCTGACTTTC. This translates into CASSQADLSGANVLTF.

In the case of this clonotype: A much larger clone differs by one base, so this may be a read error. The J gene is TRBJ2-1, the V gene TRBV29-1, with a tentative D call TRBD2 (5 bases). Germline lookup yields CDR1 SQVTM and CDR2 ANQGSEA. There are 16 residues in the CDR3. V was clipped by 5 bases and J by 1 base, with 18 bases between them. The CDR3 coding sequence is TGCAGCGTTCCCGGACTGAATGGAGGTTCCTACAATGAGCAGTTCTTC. The encoded protein is CSVPGLNGGSYNEQFF.

This clonotype was counted ten times or more. The chain recombines TRBV12-3 or TRBV12-4 with TRBJ1-6, with unresolved D. This CDR3 contains 14 residues. The V end lost 1 base, the J end lost 7 bases, and 8 bases lay between the germline ends. The CDR3 sequence is CASSLGAENSPLHF. Here the CDR3 DNA reads TGTGCCAGCAGTTTAGGAGCGGAAAATTCACCCCTCCACTTT.

This clonotype was counted between two and nine times. This sequence joins TRBV4-2 and TRBJ2-1, with D hard to call. V was clipped by 1 base and J by 5 bases, with 15 bases between them. Germline CDR1 is LGHNA and CDR2 is YNFKEQ. This CDR3 has 16 amino acids. Here the CDR3 DNA reads TGTGCCAGCAGCCAAGTGGTAGGAGACAACCACAATGAGCAGTTCTTC. It yields the protein CASSQVVGDNHNEQFF.

This clonotype was seen more than once but under ten times. The V call is TRBV2, the J call TRBJ2-2; D not certain. V lost 3 bases to trimming and J lost 5 bases, with 10 bases between them. The length of the CDR3 is 14 residues. Germline V gene lookup returns CDR1 SNHLY and CDR2 FYNNEI. CDR3 coding DNA: TGTGCCAGCAGTGAGCGGAGTTATACCGGGGAGCTGTTTTTT. It encodes CASSERSYTGELFF.

This clonotype appeared a few times. This chain joins TRBV29-1 and TRBJ1-5; 8 nucleotides line up with TRBD1. CDR1 SQVTM and CDR2 ANQGSEA come from the germline V gene. V dropped 2 bases and J dropped 4; count of bases not matched to a gene: 4. The CDR3 is made up of 14 amino acids. The chain's CDR3 is CSVELRQGNQPQHF. The CDR3 DNA follows: TGCAGCGTTGAACTGCGACAGGGGAATCAGCCCCAGCATTTT.

About this clonotype itself: This may be a read error, as it is one base from a much larger clone. The chain employs TRBV3-1 and TRBJ2-5; TRBD2 is a possible D gene (5 bases). V lost 0 bases and J lost 9, with 8 bases in between. Germline values: CDR1 LGHDT, CDR2 YNNKEL (reference sequence). CDR3 length: 12 amino acids. The CDR3 sequence: CASSQDAEAQYF. In nucleotides, the CDR3 is TGTGCCAGCAGCCAAGATGCGGAGGCCCAGTACTTC.

This clonotype has ten or more counts. V and J are TRBV6-1 and TRBJ1-4; D is perhaps TRBD1 (5 bases). This CDR3 comprises 15 residues. Germline V gives CDR1 MNHNS, CDR2 SASEGT. The ends were cut back, 7 bases at V and 7 bases at J, with 19 bases in the middle. In DNA, the CDR3 is TGTGCCAGCACGCCGTTCAGGGTTCTGGGTGAAAAACTGTTTTTT. Protein product: CASTPFRVLGEKLFF.

This clonotype was seen many times. This rearrangement joins TRBV29-1 to TRBJ1-4; TRBD1 matches at 7 bases. From germline, CDR1 is SQVTM and CDR2 ANQGSEA. V lost 4 bases, J lost 10 bases, and 6 bases stayed unmatched. CDR3 length: 12 amino acids. The CDR3 DNA is TGCAGCGTTGGAGGGGGCGAAGGAAAACTGTTTTTT. It codes for CSVGGGEGKLFF.

This clonotype was detected many times. At one end the junction does not follow the germline gene, possibly because of a read error. The chain has TRBV29-1 and TRBJ1-1, with TRBD1 as a possible D gene (6 bases). Germline CDR1 reads SQVTM; CDR2 reads ANQGSEA. The CDR3 is made up of 12 amino acids. CDR3 in amino acids: CSVEGQGTEALF. CDR3 coding DNA: TGCAGCGTTGAGGGACAAGGCACTGAAGCCCTCTTT.